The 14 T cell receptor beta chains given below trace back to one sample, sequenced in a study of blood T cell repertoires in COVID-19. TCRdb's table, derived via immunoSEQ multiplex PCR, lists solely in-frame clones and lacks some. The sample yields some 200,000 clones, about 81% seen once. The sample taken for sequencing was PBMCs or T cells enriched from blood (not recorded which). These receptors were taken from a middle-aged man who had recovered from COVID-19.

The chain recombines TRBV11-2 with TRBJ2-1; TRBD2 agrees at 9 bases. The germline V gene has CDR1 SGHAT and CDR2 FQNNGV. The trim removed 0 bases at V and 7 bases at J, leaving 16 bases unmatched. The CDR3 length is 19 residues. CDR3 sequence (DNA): TGTGCCAGCAGCTTAGATCGAGTAAGCGGGGGGAACCCAACAAATGAGCAGTTCTTC. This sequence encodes CASSLDRVSGGNPTNEQFF.

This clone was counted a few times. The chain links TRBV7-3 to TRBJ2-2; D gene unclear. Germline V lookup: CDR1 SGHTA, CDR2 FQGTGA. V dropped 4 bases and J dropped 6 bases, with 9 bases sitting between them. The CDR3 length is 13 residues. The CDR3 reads CASSYSLAGELFF. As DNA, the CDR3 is TGTGCCAGCAGCTATAGTTTGGCCGGGGAGCTGTTTTTT.

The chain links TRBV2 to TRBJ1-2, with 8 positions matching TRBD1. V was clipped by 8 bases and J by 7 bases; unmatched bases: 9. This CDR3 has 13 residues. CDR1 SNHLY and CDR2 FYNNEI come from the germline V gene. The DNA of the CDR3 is TGTGCCAGCGGATCCAGGGGGCGCGGTGGCTACACCTTC. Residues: CASGSRGRGGYTF.

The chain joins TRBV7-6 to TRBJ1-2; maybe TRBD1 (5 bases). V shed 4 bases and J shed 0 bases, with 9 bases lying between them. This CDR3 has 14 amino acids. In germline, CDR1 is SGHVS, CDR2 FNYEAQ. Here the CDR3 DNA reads TGTGCCAGCAGCTCGACAGTATCTAACTATGGCTACACCTTC. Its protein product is CASSSTVSNYGYTF.

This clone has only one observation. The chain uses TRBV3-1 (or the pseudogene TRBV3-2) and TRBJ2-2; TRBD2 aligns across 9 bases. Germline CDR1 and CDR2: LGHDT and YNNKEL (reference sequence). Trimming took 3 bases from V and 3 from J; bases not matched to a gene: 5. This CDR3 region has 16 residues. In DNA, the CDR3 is TGTGCCAGCAGCCATAGCGGGAGATCTGACACCGGGGAGCTGTTTTTT. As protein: CASSHSGRSDTGELFF.

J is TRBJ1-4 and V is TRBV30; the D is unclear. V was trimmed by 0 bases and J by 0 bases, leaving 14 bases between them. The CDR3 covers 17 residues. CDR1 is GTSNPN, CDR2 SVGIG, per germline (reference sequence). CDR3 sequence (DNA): TGTGCCTGGAGTGTACAACTAGGATTAGCAACTAATGAAAAACTGTTTTTT. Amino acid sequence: CAWSVQLGLATNEKLFF.

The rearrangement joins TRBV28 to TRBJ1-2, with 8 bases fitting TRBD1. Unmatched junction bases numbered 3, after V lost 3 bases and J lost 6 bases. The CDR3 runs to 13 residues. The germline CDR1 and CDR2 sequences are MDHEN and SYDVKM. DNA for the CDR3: TGTGCCAGCAGTTTGGGCAGGGGGCATGGCTACACCTTC. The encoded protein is CASSLGRGHGYTF.

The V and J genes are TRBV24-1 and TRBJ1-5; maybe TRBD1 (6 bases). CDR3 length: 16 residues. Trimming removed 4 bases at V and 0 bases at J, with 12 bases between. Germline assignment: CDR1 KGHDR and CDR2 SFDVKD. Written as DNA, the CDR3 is TGTGCCACCAGTGAGGGCACAGGGTCTAGCAATCAGCCCCAGCATTTT. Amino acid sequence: CATSEGTGSSNQPQHF.

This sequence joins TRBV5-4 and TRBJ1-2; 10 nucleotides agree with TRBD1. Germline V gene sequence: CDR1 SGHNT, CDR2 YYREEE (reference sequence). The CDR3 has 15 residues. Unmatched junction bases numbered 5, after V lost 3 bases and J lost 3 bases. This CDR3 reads CASSSFGTGDYGYTF. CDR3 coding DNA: TGTGCCAGCAGCTCCTTCGGGACAGGGGACTATGGCTACACCTTC.

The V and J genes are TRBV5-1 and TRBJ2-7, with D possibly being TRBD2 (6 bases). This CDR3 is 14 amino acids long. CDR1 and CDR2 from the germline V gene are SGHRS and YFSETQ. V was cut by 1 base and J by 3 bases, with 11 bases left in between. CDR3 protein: CASSLRAGNYEQYF. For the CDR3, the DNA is TGCGCCAGCAGCTTGCGGGCGGGGAACTACGAGCAGTACTTC.

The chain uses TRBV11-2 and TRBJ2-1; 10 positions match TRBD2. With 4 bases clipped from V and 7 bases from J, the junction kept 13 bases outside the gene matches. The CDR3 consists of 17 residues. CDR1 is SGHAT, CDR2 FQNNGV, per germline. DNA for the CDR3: TGTGCCAGCAGCTCCTTAGGTGAGCGGGAGGGCTGGAATGAGCAGTTCTTC. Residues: CASSSLGEREGWNEQFF.

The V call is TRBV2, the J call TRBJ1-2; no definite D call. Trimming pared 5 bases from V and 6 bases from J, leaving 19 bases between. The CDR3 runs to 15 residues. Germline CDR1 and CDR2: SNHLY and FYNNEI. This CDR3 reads CASSPIEANPNGYTF. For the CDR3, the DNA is TGTGCCAGCAGTCCCATCGAGGCGAACCCTAATGGCTACACCTTC.

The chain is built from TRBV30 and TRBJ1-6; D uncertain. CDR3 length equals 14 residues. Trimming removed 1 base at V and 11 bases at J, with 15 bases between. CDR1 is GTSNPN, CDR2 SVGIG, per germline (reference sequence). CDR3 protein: CAWSAGPRSTPLHF. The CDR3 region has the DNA TGTGCCTGGAGTGCGGGTCCACGTAGTACACCCCTCCACTTT.

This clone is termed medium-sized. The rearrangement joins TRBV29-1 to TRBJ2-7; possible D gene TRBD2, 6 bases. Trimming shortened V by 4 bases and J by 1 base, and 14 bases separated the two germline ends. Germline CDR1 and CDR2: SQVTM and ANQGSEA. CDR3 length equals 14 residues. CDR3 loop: CSVGSSANSYEQYF. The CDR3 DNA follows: TGCAGCGTTGGATCTAGCGCTAATTCCTACGAGCAGTACTTC.